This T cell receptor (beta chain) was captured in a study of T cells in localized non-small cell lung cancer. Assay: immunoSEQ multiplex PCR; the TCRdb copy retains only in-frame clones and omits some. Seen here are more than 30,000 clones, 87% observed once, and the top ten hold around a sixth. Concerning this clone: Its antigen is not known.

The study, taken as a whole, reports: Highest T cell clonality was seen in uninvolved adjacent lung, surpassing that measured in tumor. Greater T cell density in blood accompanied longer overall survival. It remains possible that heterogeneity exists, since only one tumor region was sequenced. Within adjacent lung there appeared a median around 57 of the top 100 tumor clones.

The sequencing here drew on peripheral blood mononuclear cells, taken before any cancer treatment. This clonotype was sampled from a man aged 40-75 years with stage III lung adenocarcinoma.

CDR3 nucleotide sequence: TGTGCCAGCAGCCAAGGTTTGGTAGAGACCCAGTACTTC. This sequence encodes CASSQGLVETQYF. This chain joins TRBV14 and TRBJ2-5; D ambiguous. Germline CDR1 reads SGHDN; CDR2 reads FVKESK. This CDR3 has 13 amino acids. Trimming removed 1 base from V and 4 bases from J, with 7 bases in between. The full variable domain, completed using reference TRBV14 and TRBJ2-5, is EAGVTQFPSHSVIEKGQTVTLRCDPISGHDNLYWYRRVMGKEIKFLLHFVKESKQDESGMPNNRFLAERTGGTYSTLKVQPAELEDSGVYFCASSQGLVETQYFGPGTRLLVL.